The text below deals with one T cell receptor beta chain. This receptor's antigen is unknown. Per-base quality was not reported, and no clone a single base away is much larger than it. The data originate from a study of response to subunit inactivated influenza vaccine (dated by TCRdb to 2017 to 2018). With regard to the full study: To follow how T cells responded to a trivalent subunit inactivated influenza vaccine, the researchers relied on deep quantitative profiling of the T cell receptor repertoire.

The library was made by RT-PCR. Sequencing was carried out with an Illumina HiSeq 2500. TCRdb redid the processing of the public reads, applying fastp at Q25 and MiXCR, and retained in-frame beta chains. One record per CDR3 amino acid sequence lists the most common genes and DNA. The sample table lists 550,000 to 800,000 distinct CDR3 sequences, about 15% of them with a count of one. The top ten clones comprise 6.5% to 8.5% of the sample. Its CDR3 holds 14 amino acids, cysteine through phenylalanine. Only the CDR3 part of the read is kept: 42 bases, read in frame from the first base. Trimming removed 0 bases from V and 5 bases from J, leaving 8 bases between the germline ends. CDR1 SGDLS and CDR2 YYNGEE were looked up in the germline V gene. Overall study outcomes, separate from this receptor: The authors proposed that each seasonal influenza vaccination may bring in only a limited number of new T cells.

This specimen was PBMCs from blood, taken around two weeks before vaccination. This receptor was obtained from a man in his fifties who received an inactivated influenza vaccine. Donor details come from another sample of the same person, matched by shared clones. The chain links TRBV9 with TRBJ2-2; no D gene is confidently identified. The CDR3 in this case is CASSVGPSTGELFF. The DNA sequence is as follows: TGTGCCAGCAGCGTAGGGCCAAGTACCGGGGAGCTGTTTTTT.